Given below is one TCR beta chain in context. Other DNA sequences within the sample encode an identical CDR3. This table comes from immunoSEQ multiplex PCR, and its TCRdb copy is limited to in-frame clones, with some not included. The repertoire holds about 50,000 clones, with approximately 93% as singletons. The CDR3 is made up of 15 amino acids. Germline CDR1 reads KGHSH; CDR2 reads LQKENI. Deletions cut 3 bases from V and 2 bases from J, with 11 bases between. The data derive from a study of control samples from healthy donors and cancer patients. V and J are TRBV18 and TRBJ1-5; D may be TRBD1 (5 bases). The receptor's source is a woman in her forties or fifties with head and neck cancer. Sequenced input: PBMCs. CDR3 coding DNA: TGTGCCAGCTCACCGGATAGGGGCGGCAATCAGCCCCAGCATTTT. It is translated as CASSPDRGGNQPQHF.